These 14 T cell receptor beta chains were sequenced from one sample in a study of post-analysis software for immune sequencing data. Antigens of these TCRs are unknown. Built from TCR beta cDNA, the libraries had unique molecular identifiers in them. Each CDR3 protein gets one entry after TCRdb re-called the PCR reads with MiXCR. Seen here are hundreds of thousands of distinct CDR3 sequences, approximately 45% observed once, and the top ten hold roughly an eighth. Study-wide points: TRBV segments more frequent in patients than in controls numbered roughly 5 and included TRBV5-6, TRBV5-1 and TRBV20-1.

Sequencing used blood. Receptors originate from a girl aged 5-17 years with multiple sclerosis.

J is TRBJ1-2 and V is TRBV27; TRBD1 is a possible D gene (5 bases). V was pared by 6 bases and J by 8 bases, with 19 bases between. Germline CDR1 is MNHEY and CDR2 is SMNVEV (reference sequence). CDR3 length: 14 residues. CDR3: CASSSKAPRDGYTF. The CDR3 DNA reads as TGTGCCAGCAGCTCTAAGGCCCCCAGGGACGGCTACACCTTC.

This clonotype turned up a few times. The chain has TRBV29-1 and TRBJ2-1; D is undetermined. Germline lookup yields CDR1 SQVTM and CDR2 ANQGSEA. Trimming took 0 bases from V and 8 from J, leaving 8 bases between them. This CDR3 contains 12 residues. CDR3 nucleotides: TGCAGCGTTGAAGATTTGGACCATGAGCAGTTCTTC. It is translated as CSVEDLDHEQFF.

The rearrangement joins TRBV20-1 to TRBJ2-5; D is possibly TRBD2 (6 bases). The germline CDR1 and CDR2 sequences are DFQATT and SNEGSKA (reference sequence). Trimming took off 3 bases at V and 2 bases at J, with 13 bases between the two ends. The CDR3 is 14 residues long. CDR3 nucleotides: TGCAGTGCTAGTCGGGGCGCGGGGCAAGAGACCCAGTACTTC. This sequence encodes CSASRGAGQETQYF.

The genes are TRBV20-1 and TRBJ1-5; no clear D. CDR1 is DFQATT, CDR2 SNEGSKA, per germline (reference sequence). The CDR3 extends over 14 amino acids. Trimming left V 0 bases short and J 3 bases short, with 9 bases between. CDR3 DNA sequence: TGCAGTGCTAGAGATGAGGCCTTCAATCAGCCCCAGCATTTT. Amino acids: CSARDEAFNQPQHF.

This chain links TRBV6-5 with TRBJ1-1; TRBD1 agrees at 7 bases. Germline V gene data show CDR1 as MNHEY and CDR2 as SVGAGI. The V gene end was trimmed by 2 bases and the J gene end by 7 bases; junction bases not matched to a gene: 7. CDR3 size: 14 residues. The CDR3 region has the DNA TGTGCCAGCAGTTACGGTGCAGGGGGTAGTGAAGCTTTCTTT. The encoded protein is CASSYGAGGSEAFF.

The rearrangement uses TRBV20-1 and TRBJ1-2; the D is unclear. The CDR3 length is 12 residues. The ends were cut back, 6 bases at V and 1 base at J, with 9 bases in the middle. The germline CDR1 and CDR2 sequences are DFQATT and SNEGSKA (reference sequence). CDR3 loop: CSAPTSNYGYTF. In DNA form, the CDR3 reads TGCAGTGCGCCTACAAGTAACTATGGCTACACCTTC.

This clonotype has a handful of counts. The chain combines TRBV6-5 with TRBJ1-2; possible D gene TRBD1, 5 bases. The length of the CDR3 is 14 residues. V was shortened by 6 bases and J by 8 bases, with 19 bases between the two germline ends. Germline CDR1 reads MNHEY; CDR2 reads SVGAGI. This chain's CDR3 is CASRASWQGGGYTF. CDR3 in DNA: TGTGCCAGCAGAGCGTCATGGCAGGGTGGAGGCTACACCTTC.

This clonotype was recorded once. V is TRBV5-1 and J is TRBJ1-4; D is undetermined. Germline V gives CDR1 SGHRS, CDR2 YFSETQ. The CDR3 length is 14 residues. Trimming pared 1 base from V and 4 bases from J, leaving 8 bases between. The DNA of the CDR3 is TGCGCCAGCAGCTTGACCGTTAATAATGAAAAACTGTTTTTT. Amino acid sequence: CASSLTVNNEKLFF.

The chain uses TRBV7-3 and TRBJ2-7; D may be TRBD2 (6 bases). This CDR3 is 13 amino acids long. The germline V gene has CDR1 SGHTA and CDR2 FQGTGA. The V end was cut by 7 bases, the J end by 3 bases, with 13 bases between. CDR3 nucleotides: TGTGCCAGCAACCTAGGACTACACTACGAGCAGTACTTC. Protein: CASNLGLHYEQYF.

There are a few counts of this clonotype. The rearrangement joins TRBV6-6 to TRBJ2-1; 9 nucleotides match TRBD2. The CDR3 loop spans 16 amino acids. V gave up 2 bases and J gave up 2 bases; unmatched junction bases: 4. Per germline, CDR1 MNHNY and CDR2 SVGAGI (reference sequence). The CDR3 bases are TGTGCCAGCAGTTACAAACTAGCGGGTGCCTACAATGAGCAGTTCTTC. It encodes CASSYKLAGAYNEQFF.

This clonotype came up a few times. The rearrangement joins TRBV6-2 or TRBV6-3 to TRBJ2-7; perhaps D is TRBD1 or TRBD2 (5 bases each). CDR1 is MNHEY, CDR2 SVGEGT, per germline. The CDR3 runs 13 residues. Trimming left V 6 bases short and J 3 bases short, with 12 bases between. The CDR3 nucleotides read TGTGCCAGCAGGAGGGACCTCTACTACGAGCAGTACTTC. Protein sequence: CASRRDLYYEQYF.

DNA of the CDR3: TGTGCCAGCAGCACAAGACCGGGGCTTGGCGAGCAGTACTTC. Translated, it gives CASSTRPGLGEQYF. This chain joins TRBV7-2 and TRBJ2-7; tentatively, D is TRBD1 or TRBD2 (5 bases each). Trimming stripped 5 bases from V and 6 bases from J, with 17 bases between. Germline lookup yields CDR1 SGHTA and CDR2 FQGNSA. This CDR3 is 14 amino acids long.

V and J are TRBV5-1 and TRBJ2-7; maybe TRBD2 (6 bases). Trimming stripped 0 bases from V and 6 bases from J, with 13 bases between. The CDR3 is 14 residues long. Germline V gene sequence: CDR1 SGHRS, CDR2 YFSETQ. The CDR3, as DNA: TGCGCCAGCAGCTTGGCGGGGACGACTAGCGAGCAGTACTTC. Protein sequence: CASSLAGTTSEQYF.

This clonotype occurred a few times. The chain is built from TRBV7-2 and TRBJ2-7; 13 nucleotides align to TRBD2. Germline loops: CDR1 SGHTA, CDR2 FQGNSA. This CDR3 is built from 20 residues. After removal of 5 bases from V and 2 bases from J, the junction contained 18 bases not matched to a gene. Here the CDR3 DNA reads TGTGCCAGCAGCCGCATGGGTGGACTAGCGGGAGCGGTGAACCCCTACGAGCAGTACTTC. Translation: CASSRMGGLAGAVNPYEQYF.